The 28 T cell receptor beta chains below come from one sample, sequenced in a study of blood T cell repertoires in COVID-19. Clones were read by immunoSEQ multiplex PCR, and TCRdb kept only the in-frame ones, dropping some. The sample records roughly 700,000 clones, 80% to 90% being singletons. The sequenced sample consisted of peripheral blood. The source of these receptors is a woman between 18 and 29 years old with acute or convalescent COVID-19.

The chain is built from TRBV5-1 and TRBJ1-1; 7 nucleotides line up with TRBD1. V dropped 3 bases and J dropped 0; count of bases not matched to a gene: 5. This CDR3 spans 15 amino acids. Germline-derived CDR1 and CDR2 are SGHRS and YFSETQ. CDR3 protein: CASSWGTDVNTEAFF. CDR3 DNA sequence: TGCGCCAGCAGCTGGGGGACAGACGTGAACACTGAAGCTTTCTTT.

This clone was recorded once. A junction end diverges from the germline sequence, so it may reflect a read error. The chain employs TRBV4-2 and TRBJ1-3; 9 positions match TRBD1. This CDR3 is built from 13 residues. Looked up from germline, CDR1 is LGHNA and CDR2 is YNFKEQ. In DNA form, the CDR3 reads TGTGCCAGCAGCCAAGATATTGGCCGGACAGGGGATTTT. Translating gives CASSQDIGRTGDF.

This clone was seen a single time. V and J are TRBV5-5 and TRBJ2-1; unclear D gene. Trimming removed 4 bases at V and 10 bases at J, with 9 bases between. The CDR3 consists of 11 residues. Per the germline V gene, CDR1 is SGHKS and CDR2 is YYEKEE (reference sequence). CDR3 nucleotide sequence: TGTGCCAGCAGCCACAATGGCGAGCAGTTCTTC. It specifies CASSHNGEQFF.

This clone has only one observation. The V call is TRBV29-1, the J call TRBJ1-2; D remains unclear. The CDR3 loop spans 12 amino acids. Germline V CDR1 and CDR2: SQVTM, ANQGSEA. Trimming took 7 bases from V and 1 from J, leaving 10 bases between them. As DNA, the CDR3 is TGCAGCGGCCGGGATTTTAACTATGGCTACACCTTC. Amino acids: CSGRDFNYGYTF.

Turning to this clone: A read error may produce the germline difference seen at one junction end. The V and J genes are TRBV7-9 and TRBJ1-2; D unresolved. The CDR3 is 10 residues long. CDR1 is SEHNR and CDR2 is FQNEAQ in the germline V gene (reference sequence). The DNA for the CDR3 is TGTGCCAGCAGCCTCCCCAGAGGTGACTTC. Amino acids: CASSLPRGDF.

V gene TRBV5-1 combines with J gene TRBJ2-7, with 9 bases aligning to TRBD1. This CDR3 has 15 residues. Germline loops: CDR1 SGHRS, CDR2 YFSETQ. V lost 4 bases to trimming and J lost 4 bases; unmatched junction nucleotides: 9. The CDR3 sequence is CASSTRTGVTYEQYF. DNA for the CDR3: TGCGCCAGCAGCACCCGGACAGGGGTGACTTACGAGCAGTACTTC.

This clone was found once. The sample carries other DNA sequences with the same CDR3. This chain links TRBV5-4 with TRBJ1-1; D gene uncertain. This CDR3 has 13 residues. CDR1 is SGHNT and CDR2 is YYREEE in the germline V gene (reference sequence). V dropped 7 bases and J dropped 1 base, with 11 bases sitting between them. The CDR3 DNA sequence: TGTGCCAGCTCTCGAGGCCAGAACACTGAAGCTTTCTTT. Its protein is CASSRGQNTEAFF.

The J gene is TRBJ1-1, the V gene TRBV5-6, with TRBD1 matching over 7 bases. Germline CDR1 is SGHDT and CDR2 is YYEEEE. CDR3 length: 16 residues. Trimming at V came to 2 bases and at J to 0 bases, leaving 7 bases not matched to a gene. The CDR3 sequence is CASSFLTGVMNTEAFF. CDR3 nucleotide sequence: TGTGCCAGCAGCTTCTTAACAGGGGTAATGAACACTGAAGCTTTCTTT.

This chain connects TRBV7-9 to TRBJ1-5, with 12 bases fitting TRBD1. The length of the CDR3 is 18 residues. CDR1 is SEHNR and CDR2 is FQNEAQ in the germline V gene (reference sequence). V lost 1 base, J lost 4 bases, and 8 bases stayed unmatched. CDR3 in amino acids: CASSLVSGTGGQNQPQHF. CDR3 sequence (DNA): TGTGCCAGCAGCTTAGTGTCCGGGACAGGGGGCCAGAATCAGCCCCAGCATTTT.

The CDR3: CASSGQGSNYGYTF. DNA of the CDR3: TGTGCCAGCAGTGGACAGGGATCCAACTATGGCTACACCTTC. The J gene is TRBJ1-2, the V gene TRBV25-1, with 7 bases that match TRBD1. The J segment lost 2 bases and the V segment lost 4 bases, leaving 4 bases of the junction unmatched. This CDR3 contains 14 residues. The germline V gene encodes CDR1 MGHDK and CDR2 SYGVNS.

The chain employs TRBV12-3 or TRBV12-4 and TRBJ1-1; D is ambiguous. The CDR3 totals 12 residues. Trimming removed 8 bases from V and 11 bases from J, with 18 bases in between. CDR3 nucleotide sequence: TGTGCCAGCCGCGGTAGGAATGATCAGGCTTTCTTT. Protein product: CASRGRNDQAFF.

V gene TRBV9 combines with J gene TRBJ2-4; the D gene is possibly TRBD2 (5 bases). Trimming took off 2 bases at V and 1 base at J, with 10 bases between the two ends. Germline values: CDR1 SGDLS, CDR2 YYNGEE. The CDR3 length is 15 residues. This CDR3 is CASSVDSSAKNIQYF. The CDR3 bases are TGTGCCAGCAGCGTCGACTCTAGCGCCAAAAACATTCAGTACTTC.

This chain's CDR3 is CATSEGTAGGAFF. The CDR3 DNA sequence: TGTGCCACCAGTGAAGGGACAGCCGGAGGAGCTTTCTTT. The J gene is TRBJ1-1, the V gene TRBV24-1; 7 bases line up with TRBD1. Germline trimming cut 4 bases from V and 10 bases from J; bases unmatched to any gene: 8. Germline V CDR1 and CDR2: KGHDR, SFDVKD. The CDR3 totals 13 residues.

The chain joins TRBV5-5 to TRBJ1-4; the D is unclear. Germline V CDR1 and CDR2: SGHKS, YYEKEE (reference sequence). Trimming cost V 1 base and J 6 bases, with 10 bases left between them. This CDR3 contains 14 residues. DNA of the CDR3: TGTGCCAGCAGCTTGCATAGCCATGATGAAAAACTGTTTTTT. This encodes CASSLHSHDEKLFF.

This clone has only one observation. CDR3 nucleotides: TGTGCCAGCAGCTTAGGGACAGCGCTAGCCAAAAACATTCAGTACTTC. It codes for CASSLGTALAKNIQYF. The chain links TRBV5-8 to TRBJ2-4; 7 bases are a match to TRBD1. With V trimmed by 2 bases and J by 0 bases, 5 bases remained unmatched. Looked up from germline, CDR1 is SGHTS and CDR2 is YDEGEE. The CDR3 sequence is 16 residues long.

Concerning this clone itself: Germline and junction disagree at one end, which may indicate a read error. The gene calls are TRBV19 and TRBJ1-4, with D tentatively TRBD1 (6 bases). This CDR3 has 13 amino acids. The germline V gene encodes CDR1 LNHDA and CDR2 SQIVND (reference sequence). The CDR3 sequence: CASSLDQGEKLFF. The CDR3, as DNA: TGTGCCAGTAGTCTAGACCAGGGGGAAAAACTGTTTTTT.

Concerning this clone: Other DNA sequences of this sample code for an identical CDR3. V gene TRBV19 combines with J gene TRBJ1-5; tentative D call: TRBD1 (6 bases). V lost 1 base and J lost 6, with 13 bases in between. The germline gives CDR1 LNHDA, CDR2 SQIVND (reference sequence). This CDR3 comprises 15 residues. The CDR3 coding sequence is TGTGCCAGTAGTATAGGTGGGGGGGCAGGTCAGCCCCAGCATTTT. Protein sequence: CASSIGGGAGQPQHF.

The V gene is TRBV11-2, the J gene TRBJ2-1; tentative D call: TRBD2 (7 bases). The ends were cut back, 7 bases at V and 5 bases at J, with 21 bases in the middle. The CDR3 has 16 amino acids. Germline assignment: CDR1 SGHAT and CDR2 FQNNGV. Here the CDR3 DNA reads TGTGCCAGCACCTTGAGGGGGGGGCCGATGGACAATGAGCAGTTCTTC. This translates into CASTLRGGPMDNEQFF.

The V and J genes are TRBV5-1 and TRBJ2-7; D may be TRBD1 (7 bases). The CDR3 is made up of 18 amino acids. V lost 1 base, J lost 5 bases, and 25 bases lay in between. CDR1 SGHRS and CDR2 YFSETQ come from the germline V gene. This CDR3 reads CASSLWNHRGWTTNEQYF. The DNA for the CDR3 is TGCGCCAGCAGCTTGTGGAACCACAGGGGATGGACTACTAACGAGCAGTACTTC.

The V call is TRBV5-1, the J call TRBJ2-1; perhaps TRBD2 as D (5 bases). The germline V gene encodes CDR1 SGHRS and CDR2 YFSETQ. The CDR3 spans 14 residues. V dropped 0 bases and J dropped 8 bases, with 12 bases sitting between them. In DNA form, the CDR3 reads TGCGCCAGCAGCTTGGCCGGCCGGGGTGATGAGCAGTTCTTC. Its translation: CASSLAGRGDEQFF.

The CDR3 sequence: CASSRGQVVNYGYTF. DNA for the CDR3: TGTGCCAGCAGCCGCGGACAGGTGGTTAACTATGGCTACACCTTC. This sequence joins TRBV6-2 or TRBV6-3 and TRBJ1-2; 7 bases match TRBD1. Germline V gene lookup returns CDR1 MNHEY and CDR2 SVGEGT. The length of the CDR3 is 15 residues. With 6 bases clipped from V and 1 base from J, the junction kept 8 bases outside the gene matches.

The chain links TRBV10-3 to TRBJ1-1; 11 bases are a match to TRBD1. CDR3 length: 15 amino acids. Losses at the gene ends were 6 bases for V and 1 base for J; bases not matched to a gene: 4. Germline V gives CDR1 ENHRY, CDR2 SYGVKD. The chain's CDR3 is CAISRTGGENTEAFF. In DNA, the CDR3 is TGTGCCATCAGCCGGACAGGGGGCGAGAACACTGAAGCTTTCTTT.

V is TRBV6-5 and J is TRBJ2-2; TRBD1 matches at 11 bases. This CDR3 comprises 15 residues. V shed 10 bases and J 6 bases; nucleotides not matched to a gene: 10. Germline V CDR1 and CDR2: MNHEY, SVGAGI. For the CDR3, the DNA is TGTGCCACGGTCACCGGGACAGGGGGATCCGGGGAGCTGTTTTTT. Translated, it gives CATVTGTGGSGELFF.

The rearrangement joins TRBV11-2 to TRBJ2-7; possible D gene TRBD2, 7 bases. Trimming left V 5 bases short and J 5 bases short, with 16 bases between. The V gene's germline CDR1 is SGHAT and CDR2 FQNNGV. The CDR3 covers 14 residues. The CDR3 DNA is TGTGCCAGCAGCCCTCCTCGGGGGGCCGACGAGCAGTACTTC. Translation gives CASSPPRGADEQYF.

This rearrangement joins TRBV7-9 to TRBJ2-7, with D unclear. The germline gives CDR1 SEHNR, CDR2 FQNEAQ (reference sequence). The V end was cut by 2 bases, the J end by 2 bases, with 10 bases between. The CDR3 consists of 14 residues. The CDR3 region is CASSLLGPAYEQYF. In DNA form, the CDR3 reads TGTGCCAGCAGCTTACTAGGCCCCGCCTACGAGCAGTACTTC.

CDR3 DNA: TGCGCCAGCAGCCATGCCGGACAGGGGAACACTGAAGCTTTCTTT. The encoded protein is CASSHAGQGNTEAFF. The chain is built from TRBV4-3 and TRBJ1-1, with 8 bases lining up with TRBD1. Looked up from germline, CDR1 is LGHNA and CDR2 is YSLEER. The CDR3 consists of 15 residues. Trimming removed 3 bases from V and 1 base from J; junction bases left unmatched: 4.

The V gene is TRBV5-8, the J gene TRBJ1-2, with TRBD1 identical over 8 bases. The trim removed 4 bases at V and 4 bases at J, leaving 6 bases unmatched. Germline CDR1 SGHTS, CDR2 YDEGEE. The CDR3 loop spans 14 amino acids. CDR3 sequence reads: CASSPWDRSYGYTF. The CDR3 region has the DNA TGTGCCAGCAGCCCCTGGGACAGGAGCTATGGCTACACCTTC.

This chain connects TRBV7-8 to TRBJ1-5; D is perhaps TRBD1 (6 bases). Trimming left V 1 base short and J 3 bases short, with 13 bases between. The germline V gene encodes CDR1 SGHVS and CDR2 FQNEAQ. The CDR3 sequence is 16 residues long. The CDR3 protein is CASSLVGHLNNQPQHF. The CDR3 DNA follows: TGTGCCAGCAGCTTAGTGGGACACCTTAACAATCAGCCCCAGCATTTT.